This is a list of T cell receptor beta chains from one sample in a study of beta chain features in type 1 diabetes. Sequencing was performed with immunoSEQ multiplex PCR; in TCRdb, only in-frame clones are kept and a portion is missing. The repertoire has 600,000 to 650,000 clones, around 16% of them found once; the top ten carry about 0.093%. Material: naive CD4+ T cells from blood. These receptor sequences come from a man younger than 30 in good health. Each CDR3 is given with its conserved first and last residue. Fields, in order: clone size, D gene, V gene, J gene, CDR3 DNA, CDR3 protein. D genes are given only for firm matches. Size is omitted from some rows. Given values are once, few, many or a class for expanded clones.

clone size: few
D gene: NA
V gene: TRBV14
J gene: TRBJ2-5
CDR3 DNA: TGTGCCAGCAGCCAAGGGGAAGGCCCCCAGTACTTC
CDR3 protein: CASSQGEGPQYF

clone size: NA
D gene: NA
V gene: TRBV6-1
J gene: TRBJ2-5
CDR3 DNA: TGTGCCAGCAGTGCGACGGGGGCACGGAACTTC
CDR3 protein: CASSATGARNF

clone size: few
D gene: TRBD2
V gene: TRBV10-3
J gene: TRBJ2-6
CDR3 DNA: TGTGCCATCGAGCGGGGAAGCTCTGGGGCCAACGTCCTGACTTTC
CDR3 protein: CAIERGSSGANVLTF

clone size: NA
D gene: TRBD1
V gene: TRBV10-3
J gene: TRBJ1-2
CDR3 DNA: TGTGCCATCAGGGCCGGGACAGGGAATGGCTACACCTTC
CDR3 protein: CAIRAGTGNGYTF

clone size: NA
D gene: NA
V gene: TRBV12-5
J gene: TRBJ1-1
CDR3 DNA: TGTGCTAGTGGTTTGGGGCCCAGAGGAGCTTTCTTT
CDR3 protein: CASGLGPRGAFF

clone size: NA
D gene: NA
V gene: TRBV18
J gene: TRBJ1-5
CDR3 DNA: TGTGCCAGCTCAACACAGGGAACGGGCAATCAGCCCCAGCATTTT
CDR3 protein: CASSTQGTGNQPQHF

clone size: NA
D gene: TRBD2
V gene: TRBV19
J gene: TRBJ2-1
CDR3 DNA: TGTGCCAGTAGTACGACACTAGCGGGAGGCTCCAAGTTCTTC
CDR3 protein: CASSTTLAGGSKFF

clone size: few
D gene: TRBD1
V gene: TRBV11-3
J gene: TRBJ1-2
CDR3 DNA: TGTGCCAGCAGCTCCGGGACAGGACGTGGCTACACCTTC
CDR3 protein: CASSSGTGRGYTF

clone size: NA
D gene: NA
V gene: TRBV11-1
J gene: TRBJ1-5
CDR3 DNA: TGTGCCAGCAGCTCCGGGGATCAGCCCCAGCATTTT
CDR3 protein: CASSSGDQPQHF

clone size: few
D gene: NA
V gene: TRBV5-4
J gene: TRBJ1-2
CDR3 DNA: TGTGCCAGCAGCTTAGACAGGTTAACTAACTATGGCTACACCTTC
CDR3 protein: CASSLDRLTNYGYTF

clone size: few
D gene: TRBD1
V gene: TRBV28
J gene: TRBJ1-2
CDR3 DNA: TGTGCCAGCAGTTCCCCGACAGGGGAAGAGGGTGGCTACACCTTC
CDR3 protein: CASSSPTGEEGGYTF

clone size: many
D gene: NA
V gene: TRBV23-1
J gene: TRBJ2-7
CDR3 DNA: TGCGCCAGCAGTCATGGGGGGAGCTACGAGCAGTACTTC
CDR3 protein: CASSHGGSYEQYF

clone size: few
D gene: TRBD2
V gene: TRBV9
J gene: TRBJ2-2
CDR3 DNA: TGTGCCAGCAGCGTAGCCCCGGGGGGTGACACCGGGGAGCTGTTTTTT
CDR3 protein: CASSVAPGGDTGELFF

clone size: NA
D gene: NA
V gene: TRBV18
J gene: TRBJ1-2
CDR3 DNA: TGTGCCAGCTCACCGACAGCTTACAGCGGAGGTAACTATGGCTACACCTTC
CDR3 protein: CASSPTAYSGGNYGYTF

clone size: NA
D gene: TRBD1
V gene: TRBV10-3
J gene: TRBJ1-5
CDR3 DNA: TGTGCCATCAGGGGACAGGGGGAGCAGCCCCAGCATTTT
CDR3 protein: CAIRGQGEQPQHF

clone size: NA
D gene: TRBD1
V gene: TRBV6-5
J gene: TRBJ2-7
CDR3 DNA: TGTGCCAGCGCGTTCGGAAGGGACAGGGACGAGCAGTACTTC
CDR3 protein: CASAFGRDRDEQYF

clone size: few
D gene: TRBD1
V gene: TRBV4-1
J gene: TRBJ2-7
CDR3 DNA: TGCGCCAGCAAAAGAACCGGGACAGGCTCCTACGAGCAGTACTTC
CDR3 protein: CASKRTGTGSYEQYF

clone size: few
D gene: NA
V gene: TRBV28
J gene: TRBJ2-5
CDR3 DNA: TGTGCCAGCAGTCCCTTTCAAAGGTCCCAAGAGACCCAGTACTTC
CDR3 protein: CASSPFQRSQETQYF

clone size: few
D gene: NA
V gene: TRBV19
J gene: TRBJ2-7
CDR3 DNA: TGTGCCAGTAGTATAGAATGGCCTGGTGAGCAGTACTTC
CDR3 protein: CASSIEWPGEQYF

clone size: few
D gene: NA
V gene: TRBV6-5
J gene: TRBJ2-3
CDR3 DNA: TGTGCCAGCAGTAACAGGGAAACGGATACGCAGTATTTT
CDR3 protein: CASSNRETDTQYF

clone size: few
D gene: NA
V gene: TRBV9
J gene: TRBJ1-3
CDR3 DNA: TGTGCCAGCAGCGAGGGCCAGGGACGAAGGTTTGGAAACACCATATATTTT
CDR3 protein: CASSEGQGRRFGNTIYF

clone size: once
D gene: TRBD2
V gene: TRBV15
J gene: TRBJ2-2
CDR3 DNA: TGTGCCACCAGCAGGCGCGGACTAGCGGGGGGGCTTAAGTGGAACACCGGGGAGCTGTTTTTT
CDR3 protein: CATSRRGLAGGLKWNTGELFF

clone size: few
D gene: NA
V gene: TRBV18
J gene: TRBJ2-2
CDR3 DNA: TGTGCCAGCTCAGAACGAGTATTGCGGGATCCTGCCGGGGAGCTGTTTTTT
CDR3 protein: CASSERVLRDPAGELFF

clone size: few
D gene: NA
V gene: TRBV2
J gene: TRBJ2-5
CDR3 DNA: TGTGCCAGCAGTTTCCAAGAGACCCAGTACTTC
CDR3 protein: CASSFQETQYF

clone size: NA
D gene: NA
V gene: TRBV25-1
J gene: TRBJ1-4
CDR3 DNA: TGTGCCAGCAGTTGGGGGGCCGGAACTAATGAAAAACTGTTTTTT
CDR3 protein: CASSWGAGTNEKLFF

clone size: NA
D gene: NA
V gene: TRBV5-4
J gene: TRBJ1-2
CDR3 DNA: TGTGCCAGCAGCTTATCCCGGGGGCTAGGCTACACCTTC
CDR3 protein: CASSLSRGLGYTF

clone size: NA
D gene: NA
V gene: TRBV28
J gene: TRBJ2-7
CDR3 DNA: TGTGCCAGCAGTTCCCCGACACGAGCCCCGTTGTACTTC
CDR3 protein: CASSSPTRAPLYF

clone size: few
D gene: TRBD2
V gene: TRBV15
J gene: TRBJ2-4
CDR3 DNA: TGTGCCACCAGCAGCGGCCTGGGGGGGGCCAAAAACATTCAGTACTTC
CDR3 protein: CATSSGLGGAKNIQYF

clone size: NA
D gene: NA
V gene: TRBV30
J gene: TRBJ1-1
CDR3 DNA: TGTGCCTGGAGTGTGACATTGAACACTGAAGCTTTCTTT
CDR3 protein: CAWSVTLNTEAFF

clone size: few
D gene: NA
V gene: TRBV5-6
J gene: TRBJ1-5
CDR3 DNA: TGTGCCAGCAGCTTGGGGAGAAACAATCAGCCCCAGCATTTT
CDR3 protein: CASSLGRNNQPQHF

clone size: NA
D gene: NA
V gene: TRBV5-1
J gene: TRBJ1-1
CDR3 DNA: TGCGCCAGCAGCGGGGACATACGGAACACTGAAGCTTTCTTT
CDR3 protein: CASSGDIRNTEAFF

clone size: NA
D gene: TRBD1
V gene: TRBV9
J gene: TRBJ2-1
CDR3 DNA: TGTGCCAGCAGCGTAGACGAGAGGGGGCATGAGCAGTTCTTC
CDR3 protein: CASSVDERGHEQFF

clone size: NA
D gene: NA
V gene: TRBV14
J gene: TRBJ1-1
CDR3 DNA: TGTGCCAGCAGCCAAGAGGCGGATGAGGGCACTGAAGCTTTCTTT
CDR3 protein: CASSQEADEGTEAFF

clone size: few
D gene: NA
V gene: TRBV4-3
J gene: TRBJ2-3
CDR3 DNA: TGCGCCAGCAGCCAAGATCCAATTACGCAGTATTTT
CDR3 protein: CASSQDPITQYF

clone size: NA
D gene: NA
V gene: TRBV5-6
J gene: TRBJ1-6
CDR3 DNA: TGTGCCAGCAGCTGGCGGGCAAACTTGGATTCACCCCTCCACTTT
CDR3 protein: CASSWRANLDSPLHF

clone size: few
D gene: NA
V gene: TRBV4-3
J gene: TRBJ1-1
CDR3 DNA: TGCGCCAGCAGCCATGACAGAGATAACACTGAAGCTTTCTTT
CDR3 protein: CASSHDRDNTEAFF

clone size: NA
D gene: TRBD1
V gene: TRBV11-2
J gene: TRBJ2-7
CDR3 DNA: TGTGCCAGCAGAAGACAGGGGAGGTACGAGCAGTACTTC
CDR3 protein: CASRRQGRYEQYF

clone size: few
D gene: NA
V gene: TRBV7-9
J gene: TRBJ2-7
CDR3 DNA: TGTGCCAGCAGCCCCATCTACGAGCAGTACTTC
CDR3 protein: CASSPIYEQYF

clone size: NA
D gene: TRBD1
V gene: TRBV27
J gene: TRBJ1-5
CDR3 DNA: TGTGCCAGTCGACAGGGGGTCAATCAGCCCCAGCATTTT
CDR3 protein: CASRQGVNQPQHF

clone size: NA
D gene: NA
V gene: TRBV19
J gene: TRBJ1-1
CDR3 DNA: TGTGCCAGTAGGCAGGGTAATCAAGCCTACACTGAAGCTTTCTTT
CDR3 protein: CASRQGNQAYTEAFF

clone size: few
D gene: NA
V gene: TRBV4-2
J gene: TRBJ2-2
CDR3 DNA: TGTGCCAGCAGCCGAGCGGGGCAGGGGGACACCGGGGAGCTGTTTTTT
CDR3 protein: CASSRAGQGDTGELFF

clone size: NA
D gene: TRBD1
V gene: TRBV10-3
J gene: TRBJ1-1
CDR3 DNA: TGTGCCATCAGCCGTGGACAGGGTACAGAAGCTTTCTTT
CDR3 protein: CAISRGQGTEAFF

clone size: few
D gene: TRBD2
V gene: TRBV7-9
J gene: TRBJ2-1
CDR3 DNA: TGTGCCAGCAGCTTACGGGCTAGCGGGTACAATGAGCAGTTCTTC
CDR3 protein: CASSLRASGYNEQFF

clone size: few
D gene: NA
V gene: TRBV18
J gene: TRBJ2-2
CDR3 DNA: TGTGCCAGCTCACCGGCAGGGCCGAACACCGGGGAGCTGTTTTTT
CDR3 protein: CASSPAGPNTGELFF

clone size: NA
D gene: NA
V gene: TRBV7-9
J gene: TRBJ1-5
CDR3 DNA: TGTGCCAGCAGCTTAAGCAATCAGCCCCAGCATTTT
CDR3 protein: CASSLSNQPQHF

clone size: NA
D gene: TRBD2
V gene: TRBV19
J gene: TRBJ2-7
CDR3 DNA: TGTGCCAGTAGGCTAGCGGGAGATCGTCAGTACTTC
CDR3 protein: CASRLAGDRQYF

clone size: NA
D gene: NA
V gene: TRBV11-2
J gene: TRBJ1-3
CDR3 DNA: TGTGCCAGCAGCCCGGGAGGGATCGGAAACACCATATATTTT
CDR3 protein: CASSPGGIGNTIYF

clone size: NA
D gene: TRBD1
V gene: TRBV14
J gene: TRBJ1-2
CDR3 DNA: TGTGCCAGCAGCCAAGAAGGCGTGTTCAGGGGGGACTATGGCTACACCTTC
CDR3 protein: CASSQEGVFRGDYGYTF

clone size: few
D gene: NA
V gene: TRBV18
J gene: TRBJ1-1
CDR3 DNA: TGTGCCAGCTCGCCACAGGGTATAGGACTGATCACTGAAGCTTTCTTT
CDR3 protein: CASSPQGIGLITEAFF

clone size: few
D gene: TRBD2
V gene: TRBV5-4
J gene: TRBJ2-1
CDR3 DNA: TGTGCCAGCAGCTTGAGCGGACTAGCGAGCTCCTACAATGAGCAGTTCTTC
CDR3 protein: CASSLSGLASSYNEQFF

clone size: few
D gene: NA
V gene: TRBV14
J gene: TRBJ1-2
CDR3 DNA: TGTGCCAGCAACCAAGGGCCTTATGGCTACACCTTC
CDR3 protein: CASNQGPYGYTF

clone size: NA
D gene: NA
V gene: TRBV5-1
J gene: TRBJ2-5
CDR3 DNA: TGCGCCAGCAGCTTGGGGGCACAAGAGACCCAGTACTTC
CDR3 protein: CASSLGAQETQYF

clone size: NA
D gene: NA
V gene: TRBV5-4
J gene: TRBJ2-4
CDR3 DNA: TGTGCCAGCAGCTCCAAAGTGACAGGACAAAACATTCAGTACTTC
CDR3 protein: CASSSKVTGQNIQYF

clone size: few
D gene: TRBD1
V gene: TRBV2
J gene: TRBJ2-5
CDR3 DNA: TGTGCCAGCAGTGCGGAGACAGGGATAGCCCAGTACTTC
CDR3 protein: CASSAETGIAQYF